Listed below are T cell receptor beta chains from one sample, sequenced in a study of blood T cell repertoires in COVID-19. The assay was immunoSEQ multiplex PCR, and TCRdb's table has in-frame clones only and misses some. There are 250,000 to 400,000 clones in the sample; 88% occur only once, and roughly 1.7% lies in the top ten. Sequenced input: peripheral blood. Every receptor here comes from a woman aged 30 to 39 with COVID-19, enrolled during active disease. CDR3s leave out the opening cysteine and the closing phenylalanine or tryptophan. The size of a clone is reported for some rows only, either as once, few or many, or as a class for expanded clones.

clone_size | v_call | cdr3_aa
once | TRBV11-2 | ASSLTSANSPLH
NA | TRBV5-1 | ASSLDGGGNQPQH
NA | TRBV5-1 | ASSSGVKEGYT
many | TRBV2 | ASSARQGSQPQH
NA | TRBV19 | ASSTSSAGNTIY
NA | TRBV9 | ASSVALTGMTYGYT
NA | TRBV29-1 | SVEEGIAYEQY
once | TRBV28 | ASNFRGGGTIY
NA | TRBV7-9 | ASSFLSYGYT
NA | TRBV6-7 | ASSYPKPGQGDDTEKLF
NA | TRBV2 | ASSRQGRGNEKLF
NA | TRBV6-5 | ASTSRQGYNQPQH
NA | TRBV2 | ASSGFTGLYGYT
NA | TRBV4-2 | ASSQDRSSDGYT
NA | TRBV7-8 | ASSLALLAGGSDTQY
NA | TRBV30 | AWSQGNSPLH
NA | TRBV4-1 | ASSEGSDGYT
NA | TRBV19 | ASSKEVRNSPLH
NA | TRBV18 | ASSPTGIRNEQY
NA | TRBV5-5 | ASSLGNNEQF
NA | TRBV19 | ASQTGSSGNTIY
NA | TRBV6-5 | ASSLHRGTYEQY
once | TRBV18 | ASSPGTGFNQPQH
NA | TRBV15 | ATSHTGGSTGNTIY
NA | TRBV19 | ACRGGGTDTQY
NA | TRBV29-1 | SVDTGGHNEQF
NA | TRBV6-2/TRBV6-3 | ASSPGTSGAASTDTQY
NA | TRBV4-3 | ASSQDSGYEQY
NA | TRBV6-2/TRBV6-3 | ASSINSIDEQY